The present T cell receptor (beta chain) was sequenced within a study of control samples from healthy donors and cancer patients. Data came from immunoSEQ multiplex PCR; TCRdb stores just in-frame clones and leaves some out. The repertoire consists of some 130,000 clones, with approximately 90% occurring once and the leading ten covering 2% to 3%. Germline lookup yields CDR1 SGHAT and CDR2 FQNNGV. This CDR3 has 16 residues. With 3 bases removed from V and 7 bases from J, the gap between germline ends came to 16 bases. The sample comprised blood. This chain joins TRBV11-2 and TRBJ1-6, with D possibly TRBD1 on 5 matching bases. This clonotype was obtained from a man aged 40-50 years in good health. The CDR3 loop reads CASSLGRRERNSPLHF. The CDR3 coding sequence is TGTGCCAGCAGCTTGGGACGGCGGGAAAGAAATTCACCCCTCCACTTT.